The following is a T cell receptor beta chain sequence with its context. Its antigen remains unidentified. The data belong to a study of blood T cells in healthy people across ages. Through a sample-barcoded 5' primer and a J-beta primer mix, a second PCR was run for roughly 6 to 11 cycles. TCRdb ran MiXCR on the 5' RACE reads and lists one entry per CDR3 protein. This table has about 1.8 million distinct CDR3 sequences, about 50% appearing once. Germline CDR1 and CDR2: MNHEY and SMNVEV (reference sequence). V was pared by 6 bases and J by 1 base, with 10 bases between. This CDR3 has 14 residues. Study-level results: Because sorting was not performed, PBMCs prevented conclusive naive versus antigen-experienced comparison. Per million T cells, TCR beta diversity dropped about linearly as age rose.

The TCR sequence derives from a woman aged 40 to 50 in good health. The chain couples TRBV27 to TRBJ2-1; a possible D gene is TRBD2 (6 bases). The sequenced material came from blood. The chain's CDR3 is CASRVRGSYNEQFF. DNA of the CDR3: TGTGCCAGCAGGGTACGGGGGTCCTACAATGAGCAGTTCTTC.